This T cell receptor beta chain was profiled in a study of T cell changes during pregnancy in multiple sclerosis. Only in-frame clones appear in the TCRdb table, and some are missing; sequencing was by immunoSEQ multiplex PCR. Here the sample spans tens of thousands of clones, roughly 88% being singletons. CDR1 is WSHSY, CDR2 SAAADI, per germline. The length of the CDR3 is 14 residues. Losses at the gene ends were 0 bases for V and 4 bases for J; bases not matched to a gene: 0. The sequenced sample was peripheral blood, obtained in the first trimester of pregnancy. The V and J genes are TRBV10-2 and TRBJ1-2; 9 nucleotides align to TRBD1. This sequence originates from a female donor in good health, enrolled as a control in a pregnancy study. Here the CDR3 reads CASSESTGGYGYTF. The CDR3 DNA sequence: TGCGCCAGCAGTGAGTCGACAGGGGGCTATGGCTACACCTTC.